The 22 T cell receptor beta chains presented below share a single source sample, sequenced in a study of radiation and T cells in renal cell carcinoma. Time point noted: baseline pretreatment blood. Treatment given: 15 Gy SBRT to primary tumor, nephrectomy 4 weeks later. Profiled with immunoSEQ multiplex PCR; TCRdb holds only in-frame clones, not every one. Seen here are 150,000 or so clones, about 87% observed once, and the top ten hold 4.1%. The material sequenced was blood, taken from a patient whose treatment included radiotherapy and nephrectomy. The origin of the receptors is a woman in her seventies with renal cell carcinoma.

The chain employs TRBV5-1 and TRBJ2-7; D may match TRBD1 or TRBD2 (5 bases each). The V end was cut by 4 bases, the J end by 2 bases, with 10 bases between. The germline V gene has CDR1 SGHRS and CDR2 YFSETQ. CDR3 length: 13 amino acids. CDR3 nucleotide sequence: TGCGCCAGCAGCCGGGACGGGACCTACGAGCAGTACTTC. Translating it yields CASSRDGTYEQYF.

The V call is TRBV7-2, the J call TRBJ2-2; D not certain. CDR3 length equals 13 residues. Looked up from germline, CDR1 is SGHTA and CDR2 is FQGNSA. Trimming removed 5 bases at V and 5 bases at J, with 9 bases between. The CDR3 reads CASSRSLTGELFF. Written as DNA, the CDR3 is TGTGCCAGCAGCCGAAGCCTTACCGGGGAGCTGTTTTTT.

The gene calls are TRBV6-4 and TRBJ1-5; the D gene is possibly TRBD1 (6 bases). V was pared by 6 bases and J by 3 bases, with 15 bases between. Germline V lookup: CDR1 MRHNA, CDR2 SNTAGT. There are 15 residues in the CDR3. CDR3 DNA sequence: TGTGCCAGCAGAGACATCGGACAGTTCAATCAGCCCCAGCATTTT. This codes for CASRDIGQFNQPQHF.

The chain combines TRBV7-2 with TRBJ2-1; 8 bases align to TRBD1. CDR3 size: 14 residues. The J segment lost 5 bases and the V segment lost 1 base, leaving 1 base of the junction unmatched. Looked up from germline, CDR1 is SGHTA and CDR2 is FQGNSA. CDR3 in DNA: TGTGCCAGCAGCTTAGGACAGGGGAACAATGAGCAGTTCTTC. Its protein is CASSLGQGNNEQFF. Variable domain in full (rest from reference TRBV7-2 and TRBJ2-1): GAGVSQSPSNKVTEKGKDVELRCDPISGHTALYWYRQSLGQGLEFLIYFQGNSAPDKSGLPSDRFSAERTGGSVSTLTIQRTQQEDSAVYLCASSLGQGNNEQFFGPGTRLTVL.

This chain uses TRBV28 with TRBJ2-7; TRBD1 is a possible D gene (5 bases). Trimming shortened V by 2 bases and J by 0 bases, and 8 bases separated the two germline ends. This CDR3 contains 14 residues. Germline V CDR1 and CDR2: MDHEN, SYDVKM. The CDR3 bases are TGTGCCAGCAGTTTAAGGGGAACCTCCTACGAGCAGTACTTC. Translating gives CASSLRGTSYEQYF.

This sequence joins TRBV29-1 and TRBJ2-3, with 10 nucleotides matching TRBD2. There are 16 residues in the CDR3. Germline V gene sequence: CDR1 SQVTM, CDR2 ANQGSEA. J gave up 1 base and V 4 bases, and 8 bases lay outside the gene matches. CDR3 protein: CSVGPTSGVRTDTQYF. The CDR3 DNA is TGCAGCGTTGGTCCAACTAGCGGGGTTCGCACAGATACGCAGTATTTT.

V and J are TRBV7-8 and TRBJ1-1; 7 nucleotides line up with TRBD1. Per germline, CDR1 SGHVS and CDR2 FQNEAQ. This CDR3 has 13 residues. With 5 bases clipped from V and 4 bases from J, the junction kept 4 bases outside the gene matches. CDR3 region: CASSPRTGTEAFF. The CDR3 DNA sequence: TGTGCCAGCAGCCCGAGGACAGGCACTGAAGCTTTCTTT.

This clone was observed once. The CDR3 sequence: CATTEGGGLSNYGYTF. In DNA, the CDR3 is TGTGCCACCACCGAGGGAGGGGGGCTTTCTAACTATGGCTACACCTTC. This chain uses TRBV28 with TRBJ1-2; a weak D match, TRBD1 (6 bases). Trimming pared 10 bases from V and 0 bases from J, leaving 21 bases between. Germline-derived CDR1 and CDR2 are MDHEN and SYDVKM. The CDR3 extends over 16 amino acids.

The chain is built from TRBV19 and TRBJ2-1, with TRBD2 matching 12 bases. The trim removed 5 bases at V and 5 bases at J, leaving 13 bases unmatched. The V gene's germline CDR1 is LNHDA and CDR2 SQIVND (reference sequence). This CDR3 comprises 18 residues. CDR3 in amino acids: CASSLTGRTSGAHNEQFF. The CDR3, as DNA: TGTGCCAGTAGTCTCACAGGTAGGACTAGCGGGGCGCACAATGAGCAGTTCTTC. The variable domain in full, with the rest retrieved from reference TRBV19 and TRBJ2-1, is DGGITQSPKYLFRKEGQNVTLSCEQNLNHDAMYWYRQDPGQGLRLIYYSQIVNDFQKGDIAEGYSVSREKKESFPLTVTSAQKNPTAFYLCASSLTGRTSGAHNEQFFGPGTRLTVL.

The chain joins TRBV21-1 to TRBJ2-7; the D call of TRBD2 is as the table states it, not checked on the DNA. TRBV21-1 is a pseudogene. The length of the CDR3 is 16 residues. The CDR3 sequence is CASSKWRTSLNHEQYF. The CDR3 bases are TGTGCCAGCAGCAAATGGAGGACCTCCCTGAACCACGAGCAGTACTTC.

The rearrangement uses TRBV15 and TRBJ1-1; TRBD1 matches 7 bases. Germline CDR1 reads LNHNV; CDR2 reads YYDKDF (reference sequence). After removal of 5 bases from V and 1 base from J, the junction contained 1 base not matched to a gene. CDR3 length: 13 amino acids. In nucleotides, the CDR3 is TGTGCCACCAGCCGACAGGGGAACACTGAAGCTTTCTTT. Translation gives CATSRQGNTEAFF.

This clone has only a few counts. The rearrangement links TRBV5-1 to TRBJ1-1; D ambiguous. This CDR3 spans 12 amino acids. The V end was cut by 0 bases, the J end by 8 bases, with 8 bases between. CDR1 and CDR2 (germline): SGHRS, YFSETQ. The CDR3 bases are TGCGCCAGCAGCTTGGGGGCCGAAGAAGCTTTCTTT. It codes for CASSLGAEEAFF. Using reference TRBV5-1 and TRBJ1-1 for the parts outside the CDR3, the full variable domain is KAGVTQTPRYLIKTRGQQVTLSCSPISGHRSVSWYQQTPGQGLQFLFEYFSETQRNKGNFPGRFSGRQFSNSRSEMNVSTLELGDSALYLCASSLGAEEAFFGQGTRLTVV.

The chain links TRBV21-1 to TRBJ1-1. TRBV21-1 is shown as a pseudogene. The CDR3 runs to 14 residues. CDR3: CASSSRLENTEAFF. DNA of the CDR3: TGTGCCAGCAGCTCCCGCCTAGAGAACACTGAAGCTTTCTTT.

The J gene is TRBJ2-7, the V gene TRBV5-1, with 8 nucleotides matching TRBD2. V lost 6 bases, J lost 1 base, and 9 bases stayed unmatched. CDR1 and CDR2 (germline): SGHRS, YFSETQ. CDR3 length: 15 amino acids. The CDR3 sequence is CASTPQIAGSYEQYF. The CDR3 nucleotides read TGCGCCAGCACCCCCCAGATAGCGGGGTCCTACGAGCAGTACTTC.

This chain links TRBV10-3 with TRBJ2-3, with TRBD2 identical over 10 bases. The CDR3 has 15 amino acids. With 6 bases clipped from V and 4 bases from J, the junction kept 7 bases outside the gene matches. Germline loops: CDR1 ENHRY, CDR2 SYGVKD. CDR3 sequence (DNA): TGTGCCATCAGGAGAGCGGGGGGGCTGTCAGATACGCAGTATTTT. This sequence encodes CAIRRAGGLSDTQYF.

The chain employs TRBV9 and TRBJ1-5; D is uncertain. CDR1 and CDR2 from the germline V gene are SGDLS and YYNGEE. Trimming shortened V by 4 bases and J by 5 bases, and 13 bases separated the two germline ends. CDR3 length: 14 residues. The CDR3 DNA reads TGTGCCAGCAGCTCAGACCGGACCCATCAGCCCCAGCATTTT. The encoded protein is CASSSDRTHQPQHF.

This sequence joins TRBV5-1 and TRBJ1-1, with TRBD1 matching over 10 bases. Trimming cost V 4 bases and J 2 bases; bases outside gene matches: 8. The CDR3 length is 16 residues. The V gene's germline CDR1 is SGHRS and CDR2 YFSETQ. The CDR3, as DNA: TGCGCCAGCAGCACCTGGACAGGGGGAGGAAACACTGAAGCTTTCTTT. Protein sequence: CASSTWTGGGNTEAFF.

The CDR3 nucleotides are TGCGCCAGCAGCTTGTTTCCCCAGACATGGGGAACCTTTGAAGCTTTCTTT. It encodes CASSLFPQTWGTFEAFF. The rearrangement joins TRBV5-1 to TRBJ1-1; no reliable D call. Germline CDR1 SGHRS, CDR2 YFSETQ. This CDR3 comprises 17 residues. Trimming stripped 1 base from V and 7 bases from J, with 23 bases between.

Only a few counts were recorded for this clone. The genes are TRBV6-5 and TRBJ2-3; D call uncertain. This CDR3 has 14 amino acids. Trimming shortened V by 2 bases and J by 4 bases, and 10 bases separated the two germline ends. CDR1 is MNHEY and CDR2 is SVGAGI in the germline V gene. CDR3 region: CASSYVRAADTQYF. Here the CDR3 DNA reads TGTGCCAGCAGTTACGTTCGAGCAGCAGATACGCAGTATTTT.

The chain is built from TRBV30 and TRBJ2-1, with 8 bases aligning to TRBD2. The ends lost 3 bases at V and 7 bases at J; junction bases unmatched: 5. This CDR3 has 13 residues. Looked up from germline, CDR1 is GTSNPN and CDR2 is SVGIG (reference sequence). The CDR3 loop reads CAWRGLGKNEQFF. The CDR3 region has the DNA TGTGCCTGGAGGGGACTAGGTAAAAATGAGCAGTTCTTC.

The chain recombines TRBV7-9 with TRBJ2-1; D perhaps matches TRBD1 (5 bases). V was shortened by 1 base and J by 4 bases, with 5 bases between the two germline ends. The CDR3 is 13 residues long. CDR1 is SEHNR, CDR2 FQNEAQ, per germline (reference sequence). The CDR3 spells CASSLGQYNEQFF. The CDR3 DNA follows: TGTGCCAGCAGCTTAGGACAGTACAATGAGCAGTTCTTC.

The rearrangement joins TRBV25-1 to TRBJ2-7, with D maybe TRBD1 (6 bases). CDR3 length equals 15 residues. The V gene lost 8 bases and the J gene lost 3 bases, with 20 bases spanning the gap. Looked up from germline, CDR1 is MGHDK and CDR2 is SYGVNS. CDR3 coding DNA: TGTGCCAGCCTTTTACCAGGGGAAGACCTCTACGAGCAGTACTTC. This gives the protein CASLLPGEDLYEQYF.